These 14 T cell receptor beta chains were all obtained from the same sample, sequenced in a study (dated by TCRdb to 2014 to 2015). Library creation used 5' RACE. Sequencing relied on an Illumina MiSeq. The public reads were quality trimmed at Q25 with fastp and then assembled into clones with MiXCR by TCRdb, keeping productive beta chains. Merged by CDR3 protein, the rows form single entries marked with the most common genes and DNA. The sample records some 32,000 distinct CDR3 sequences, roughly a quarter of which are singletons. Around 4.1% of the sample belongs to the ten largest clones. Sequences were obtained from memory CD4+ T cells sorted from blood. The cell subset or site label for this specimen denotes: memory CD4+ T cells, CD4+CD45RO+CD25-. The receptor source for this set is a female donor with breast cancer.

This clonotype was observed at least ten times. V gene TRBV20-1 combines with J gene TRBJ1-2; D may be TRBD1 (6 bases). The germline gives CDR1 DFQATT, CDR2 SNEGSKA (reference sequence). V gave up 5 bases and J gave up 2 bases, with 21 bases separating them. This CDR3 has 16 residues. CDR3 in amino acids: CSARRIKSGENYGYTF. The CDR3, as DNA: TGCAGTGCTCGAAGAATCAAATCAGGGGAAAACTATGGCTACACCTTC.

About this clonotype itself: The germline gene is not matched at one end of the junction; a read error may be the cause. This sequence joins TRBV7-8 and TRBJ2-1; 8 bases line up with TRBD2. Germline V gives CDR1 SGHVS, CDR2 FQNEAQ. CDR3 length: 16 amino acids. The CDR3 protein is CASSLGAGEPYNEQLF. CDR3 nucleotide sequence: TGTGCCAGCAGCCTAGGAGCGGGAGAGCCCTACAATGAGCAGCTCTTC.

This clonotype was counted between two and nine times. The chain links TRBV7-9 to TRBJ1-4, with 9 bases matching TRBD1. CDR3 length: 16 residues. Germline trimming cut 4 bases from V and 2 bases from J; bases unmatched to any gene: 5. Per germline, CDR1 SEHNR and CDR2 FQNEAQ (reference sequence). The CDR3 coding sequence is TGTGCCAGCAGCTCGAACAGGGGGCGGACTAATGAAAAACTGTTTTTT. It yields the protein CASSSNRGRTNEKLFF.

This clonotype was seen repeatedly, ten times or more. The chain employs TRBV7-9 and TRBJ2-1; D remains ambiguous. From germline, CDR1 is SEHNR and CDR2 FQNEAQ (reference sequence). V was trimmed by 1 base and J by 2 bases, leaving 6 bases between them. The length of the CDR3 is 14 residues. The CDR3 DNA reads as TGTGCCAGCAGCTTAGGGACGGCCTACAATGAGCAGTTCTTC. Protein product: CASSLGTAYNEQFF.

This clonotype was found many times. The chain links TRBV5-4 to TRBJ2-3, with a weak D call TRBD2 (6 bases). The V gene lost 4 bases and the J gene lost 4 bases, with 10 bases spanning the gap. This CDR3 has 13 amino acids. Germline CDR1 and CDR2: SGHNT and YYREEE (reference sequence). The CDR3 DNA reads TGTGCCAGCAGCCCGACTAGGGCAGATACGCAGTATTTT. It is translated as CASSPTRADTQYF.

This clonotype was observed a handful of times. J is TRBJ1-1 and V is TRBV29-1, with 8 bases aligning to TRBD1. With V trimmed by 8 bases and J by 0 bases, 8 bases remained unmatched. The germline V gene encodes CDR1 SQVTM and CDR2 ANQGSEA. The CDR3 runs to 14 residues. The DNA of the CDR3 is TGCAGCTATCAGGGGGCTAGCATGAACACTGAAGCTTTCTTT. This gives the protein CSYQGASMNTEAFF.

This chain uses TRBV6-5 with TRBJ2-6; the D gene is possibly TRBD1 (6 bases). The CDR3 extends over 17 amino acids. The germline V gene encodes CDR1 MNHEY and CDR2 SVGAGI. The germline V and J ends were trimmed by 8 bases and 0 bases, with 17 bases remaining between them. As DNA, the CDR3 is TGTGCCAGCCATAGGGGGTCACAGGGCTCTGGGGCCAACGTCCTGACTTTC. This encodes CASHRGSQGSGANVLTF.

The table lists this clonotype with many counts. J is TRBJ2-3 and V is TRBV5-1, with 9 positions matching TRBD2. CDR1 and CDR2 from the germline V gene are SGHRS and YFSETQ. The CDR3 loop spans 17 amino acids. V was pared by 0 bases and J by 2 bases, with 7 bases of the junction left unmatched. The CDR3 reads CASSLAQRGDSTDTQYF. In DNA, the CDR3 is TGCGCCAGCAGCTTGGCCCAGCGGGGGGACTCCACAGATACGCAGTATTTT.

Concerning this clonotype itself: Just one base apart from a much larger clone, this may be a read error. The chain recombines TRBV7-2 with TRBJ2-7; no firm D call. CDR3 length equals 13 residues. Germline CDR1 is SGHTA and CDR2 is FQGNSA. The germline V and J ends were trimmed by 8 bases and 0 bases, with 11 bases remaining between them. Written as DNA, the CDR3 is TGTGCCAGCTCTCAGTGGGCCTCCTACGAGCAGTACTTC. Translating it yields CASSQWASYEQYF. The full variable domain, with the rest looked up from reference TRBV7-2 and TRBJ2-7, is GAGVSQSPSNKVTEKGKDVELRCDPISGHTALYWYRQSLGQGLEFLIYFQGNSAPDKSGLPSDRFSAERTGGSVSTLTIQRTQQEDSAVYLCASSQWASYEQYFGPGTRLTVT.

By proportion, this clonotype is medium-sized. The chain has TRBV5-1 and TRBJ2-7; the D gene is possibly TRBD2 (5 bases). Germline-derived CDR1 and CDR2 are SGHRS and YFSETQ. This CDR3 has 12 residues. Between the trimmed V and J ends, which lost 5 bases and 2 bases, there was a span of 8 bases. CDR3 bases: TGCGCCAGCAGGAGGGAGACCTACGAGCAGTACTTC. It is translated as CASRRETYEQYF. Full variable domain (missing parts from reference TRBV5-1 and TRBJ2-7): KAGVTQTPRYLIKTRGQQVTLSCSPISGHRSVSWYQQTPGQGLQFLFEYFSETQRNKGNFPGRFSGRQFSNSRSEMNVSTLELGDSALYLCASRRETYEQYFGPGTRLTVT.

This clonotype has ten or more counts. V and J are TRBV13 and TRBJ1-1; D remains unclear. V lost 5 bases to trimming and J lost 5 bases, with 9 bases between them. This CDR3 has 12 amino acids. Looked up from germline, CDR1 is PRHDT and CDR2 is FYEKMQ (reference sequence). This chain's CDR3 is CASSPSATEAFF. The CDR3 DNA reads TGTGCCAGCAGCCCCTCGGCGACTGAAGCTTTCTTT.

In its sample, this clonotype was seen many times. This rearrangement joins TRBV7-2 to TRBJ2-2, with D possibly TRBD2 on 6 matching bases. V lost 5 bases to trimming and J lost 5 bases, with 9 bases between them. This CDR3 contains 13 residues. Germline CDR1 reads SGHTA; CDR2 reads FQGNSA. DNA of the CDR3: TGTGCCAGCAGCCTAGGGAGGACCGGGGAGCTGTTTTTT. Encoded protein: CASSLGRTGELFF.

The V and J genes are TRBV7-6 and TRBJ2-1; tentatively, D is TRBD1 (6 bases). In germline, CDR1 is SGHVS, CDR2 FNYEAQ. The ends were cut back, 5 bases at V and 2 bases at J, with 16 bases in the middle. This CDR3 comprises 16 residues. The CDR3 protein is CASSPPTGSPYNEQFF. The DNA for the CDR3 is TGTGCCAGCAGCCCCCCTACAGGGAGTCCCTACAATGAGCAGTTCTTC.

In this sample, this clonotype turned up many times. The genes are TRBV27 and TRBJ1-5; D ambiguous. Trimming took off 5 bases at V and 6 bases at J, with 11 bases between the two ends. Germline V gene data show CDR1 as MNHEY and CDR2 as SMNVEV (reference sequence). The CDR3 sequence is 13 residues long. CDR3 coding DNA: TGTGCCAGCAGTCCCATGGGGAGTCAGCCCCAGCATTTT. Translating it yields CASSPMGSQPQHF.